The rows below give T cell receptor beta chains drawn from one sample of a study of blood T cell repertoires in COVID-19. The protocol was immunoSEQ multiplex PCR, while the TCRdb copy is restricted to in-frame clones and leaves out a portion. Of approximately 26,000 clones in the sample, 60% to 85% were seen once. The sample consisted of peripheral blood. The receptors shown here come from an older man with active or convalescent COVID-19. The CDR3 runs from the conserved cysteine through the conserved F or W. The D gene is left open where the match is weak. Some rows mark clone size as missing; the rest say once, few, many or name a class of expanded clone.

>TRBJ1-2|TRBV5-1|TRBD1|.
TGCGCCAGCGGAACAGGGGGCGACTATGGCTACACCTTC
CASGTGGDYGYTF
>TRBJ2-2|TRBV6-2/TRBV6-3|TRBD1|.
TGTGCCAGCAGTTTACACCGGGGACAGGGGAGGGAGCTGTTTTTT
CASSLHRGQGRELFF
>TRBJ2-2|TRBV3-1/TRBV3-2|TRBD2|.
TGTGCCAGCAGCACACTAGCGGGGGGGGCGGATGGGGAGCTGTTTTTT
CASSTLAGGADGELFF
>TRBJ2-1|TRBV6-4|.|.
TGTGCCAGCAGTGTTTTCCTGAGCTCCTACAATGAGCAGTTCTTC
CASSVFLSSYNEQFF
>TRBJ1-2|TRBV2|.|.
TGTGCCAGCAGTGAAGGGGCAGGAACTAACTATGGCTACACCTTC
CASSEGAGTNYGYTF
>TRBJ1-1|TRBV6-2/TRBV6-3|.|.
TGTGCCAGCAGTACTCTCCCGAGGGCGCGTACTGAAGCTTTCTTT
CASSTLPRARTEAFF
>TRBJ2-7|TRBV5-4|.|few
TGTGCCAGCAGCTTGGACCGGGACAACTCCTACGAGCAGTACTTC
CASSLDRDNSYEQYF
>TRBJ1-2|TRBV28|TRBD1|.
TGTGCCAGTACTTCATTTACAGGGGTATTTGTGGGCTACACCTTC
CASTSFTGVFVGYTF
>TRBJ2-2|TRBV3-1/TRBV3-2|TRBD1|.
TGTGCCAGCAGCCAAGATAAGAGACAGGGGCCCGGGGAGCTGTTTTTT
CASSQDKRQGPGELFF
>TRBJ1-1|TRBV5-1|TRBD1|.
TGCGCCAGCAGCTCTACAGGGGGTGTGTGGGAAGCTTTCTTT
CASSSTGGVWEAFF
>TRBJ1-6|TRBV9|TRBD1|.
TGTGCCAGCAGCGGGACAGGGTCTCAGGGTTCACCCCTCCACTTT
CASSGTGSQGSPLHF